A single sample gave rise to the 22 T cell receptor beta chains below, sequenced in a study of monozygotic twins with inflammatory bowel disease. TCRdb re-called the 5' RACE reads and shows each CDR3 protein once, DNA omitted. The specimen's table records 200,000 to 250,000 distinct CDR3 sequences. The material sequenced was blood. All receptors come from a human donor with ulcerative colitis or Crohn's disease, or a healthy co-twin of an affected twin (not recorded which).

The chain employs TRBV7-9 and TRBJ2-4; lacking DNA, the TRBD2 call made by TCRdb goes unchecked. Germline loops: CDR1 SEHNR, CDR2 FQNEAQ (reference sequence). The CDR3 contains 17 residues. CDR3 sequence: CASSHSHWEGGRDIQYF.

The V and J genes are TRBV15 and TRBJ2-1. This CDR3 is 14 amino acids long. Germline V gene lookup returns CDR1 LNHNV and CDR2 YYDKDF (reference sequence). CDR3 region: CATSRGLAYDEQFF.

CDR3 sequence reads: CASSSREPPGEQYF. The chain uses TRBV2 and TRBJ2-7; TCRdb reports TRBD1, a call that lacks DNA to check it against. The CDR3 contains 14 residues. Looked up from germline, CDR1 is SNHLY and CDR2 is FYNNEI.

The V call is TRBV19, the J call TRBJ1-4; no DNA is available, so the TRBD1 call from TCRdb remains unchecked. Germline-derived CDR1 and CDR2 are LNHDA and SQIVND (reference sequence). This CDR3 comprises 14 residues. The CDR3 spells CASTGRQQNEKLFF.

The gene calls are TRBV7-8 and TRBJ1-5. The CDR3 contains 14 residues. CDR1 is SGHVS, CDR2 FQNEAQ, per germline. The CDR3 sequence: CASSPMGTNQPQHF. Looking up the rest from reference TRBV7-8 and TRBJ1-5 gives the full variable domain: GAGVSQSPRYKVAKRGQDVALRCDPISGHVSLFWYQQALGQGPEFLTYFQNEAQLDKSGLPSDRFFAERPEGSVSTLKIQRTQQEDSAVYLCASSPMGTNQPQHFGDGTRLSIL.

This chain connects TRBV20-1 to TRBJ1-2. The V gene's germline CDR1 is DFQATT and CDR2 SNEGSKA (reference sequence). The length of the CDR3 is 15 residues. CDR3 region: CSARSSPGEGYGYTF.

The genes are TRBV5-1 and TRBJ2-3; the D gene TCRdb calls, TRBD1, cannot be checked with no DNA. From germline, CDR1 is SGHRS and CDR2 YFSETQ. The CDR3 is made up of 13 amino acids. This CDR3 is CASARVPTDTQYF.

The chain carries TRBV24-1 and TRBJ2-1; TCRdb's D call, TRBD2, is unchecked because there is no DNA. The CDR3 has 11 amino acids. CDR1 is KGHDR and CDR2 is SFDVKD in the germline V gene. The CDR3 sequence is CATREGNEQFF.

V is TRBV29-1 and J is TRBJ1-1. Germline V gene lookup returns CDR1 SQVTM and CDR2 ANQGSEA. The CDR3 is 14 amino acids. CDR3 region: CSVHLRVGNTEAFF.

The chain combines TRBV5-1 with TRBJ1-1. CDR1 is SGHRS, CDR2 YFSETQ, per germline. This CDR3 is 15 amino acids long. The CDR3 protein is CASSSGDTLNTEAFF.

The chain is built from TRBV5-6 and TRBJ2-6. This CDR3 is built from 17 residues. The germline V gene encodes CDR1 SGHDT and CDR2 YYEEEE. The CDR3 sequence: CASSLRGTFSGANVLTF.

The chain recombines TRBV28 with TRBJ1-5. The CDR3 is 12 amino acids. Germline CDR1 and CDR2: MDHEN and SYDVKM. CDR3: CASHTHNQPQHF.

The chain has TRBV7-9 and TRBJ1-1. Per germline, CDR1 SEHNR and CDR2 FQNEAQ (reference sequence). CDR3 length: 15 amino acids. The CDR3 spells CASSPQRSMNTEAFF.

The chain joins TRBV9 to TRBJ1-3; TCRdb calls TRBD1, which cannot be checked without DNA. The CDR3 has 15 residues. CDR1 is SGDLS and CDR2 is YYNGEE in the germline V gene. This CDR3 is CASSAGTGTGNTIYF. The entire variable domain, with the rest obtained from reference TRBV9 and TRBJ1-3, is as follows: DSGVTQTPKHLITATGQRVTLRCSPRSGDLSVYWYQQSLDQGLQFLIQYYNGEERAKGNILERFSAQQFPDLHSELNLSSLELGDSALYFCASSAGTGTGNTIYFGEGSWLTVV.

The J gene is TRBJ2-1, the V gene TRBV12-3 or TRBV12-4; absent DNA, TCRdb's TRBD2 call cannot be checked. CDR3 size: 16 residues. The CDR3 protein is CASSLLRYDTYNEQFF.

The CDR3 sequence: CASSLSTSRLASKPPDTQYF. V gene TRBV28 combines with J gene TRBJ2-3; TCRdb selects TRBD1, and the lack of DNA leaves this call unchecked. Germline values: CDR1 MDHEN, CDR2 SYDVKM. The CDR3 length is 20 residues.

V gene TRBV6-1 combines with J gene TRBJ2-1; TCRdb calls TRBD2, which cannot be checked without DNA. The germline CDR1 and CDR2 sequences are MNHNS and SASEGT. There are 15 residues in the CDR3. The CDR3 region is CASTLLGGSYNEQFF.

The V gene is TRBV6-1, the J gene TRBJ1-5; no DNA is available, so the TRBD1 call from TCRdb remains unchecked. CDR3 length: 15 residues. CDR1 MNHNS and CDR2 SASEGT come from the germline V gene. The CDR3 sequence is CASSEEGNGRQPQHF.

This sequence joins TRBV28 and TRBJ2-7; no DNA is available, so the TRBD1 call from TCRdb remains unchecked. CDR1 and CDR2 (germline): MDHEN, SYDVKM. The CDR3 has 16 residues. CDR3 region: CASSLGGGRWAYEQYF. The variable domain in full, completed from reference TRBV28 and TRBJ2-7, reads DVKVTQSSRYLVKRTGEKVFLECVQDMDHENMFWYRQDPGLGLRLIYFSYDVKMKEKGDIPEGYSVSREKKERFSLILESASTNQTSMYLCASSLGGGRWAYEQYFGPGTRLTVT.

The chain joins TRBV5-1 to TRBJ2-1; TCRdb gives TRBD2 as the D gene, but with no DNA this cannot be confirmed. Germline V lookup: CDR1 SGHRS, CDR2 YFSETQ. The CDR3 runs 16 residues. CDR3 amino acids: CASSNPTRDSNNEQFF.

The CDR3 protein is CASSHGTQSTEAFF. The chain has TRBV5-1 and TRBJ1-1. The CDR3 totals 14 residues. Looked up from germline, CDR1 is SGHRS and CDR2 is YFSETQ.

The chain is built from TRBV6-6 and TRBJ2-3; as DNA is missing, the TRBD1 call by TCRdb cannot be tested. The CDR3 is made up of 12 amino acids. Germline values: CDR1 MNHNY, CDR2 SVGAGI (reference sequence). The CDR3 region is CASRTGGDTQYF.